This TCR beta chain was captured in a study of blood T cell repertoires in COVID-19. Generated by immunoSEQ multiplex PCR, the TCRdb table keeps only in-frame clones and is missing some. The sample carries tens of thousands of clones, about 89% recorded once. CDR3 length: 15 residues. Germline lookup yields CDR1 SEHNR and CDR2 FQNEAQ (reference sequence). V was clipped by 0 bases and J by 8 bases; unmatched bases: 3. This clone was seen more than once but under ten times. The sequencing sample was made of peripheral blood. The chain carries TRBV7-9 and TRBJ2-1; 11 bases fit TRBD1. The sequence was obtained from a man in his sixties or seventies with active or convalescent COVID-19. The CDR3 nucleotides are TGTGCCAGCAGCTTAGCTAGGGGACAGGGGGATGAGCAGTTCTTC. It encodes CASSLARGQGDEQFF.